One and the same sample provided the 23 T cell receptor beta chains below, sequenced in a study of T cell responses to AZD1222 COVID-19 vaccine. Sequenced by immunoSEQ multiplex PCR; TCRdb stores in-frame clones only, minus some. The sample contains about 150,000 clones, 65% to 90% of which appear only once. Source: peripheral blood, taken 28 days after the second dose of the MenACWY control vaccine. These receptors were obtained from an adult who received the MenACWY meningococcal vaccine as a control.

CDR3 in amino acids: CASSLGGLAGYEQYF. CDR3 DNA sequence: TGTGCCAGCAGCTTGGGGGGCCTAGCGGGCTACGAGCAGTACTTC. This chain links TRBV5-4 with TRBJ2-7; 8 nucleotides line up with TRBD2. Germline V gives CDR1 SGHNT, CDR2 YYREEE (reference sequence). This CDR3 comprises 15 residues. V dropped 0 bases and J dropped 3; count of bases not matched to a gene: 5.

The DNA for the CDR3 is TGCGCCAGCAGCGTCGGGACAGGGCACAAGAACACTGAAGCTTTCTTT. Its protein is CASSVGTGHKNTEAFF. V gene TRBV5-1 combines with J gene TRBJ1-1; 9 nucleotides align to TRBD1. Trimming at V came to 4 bases and at J to 1 base, leaving 8 bases not matched to a gene. Germline values: CDR1 SGHRS, CDR2 YFSETQ. This CDR3 has 16 amino acids. Full variable domain (remainder filled in from reference TRBV5-1 and TRBJ1-1): KAGVTQTPRYLIKTRGQQVTLSCSPISGHRSVSWYQQTPGQGLQFLFEYFSETQRNKGNFPGRFSGRQFSNSRSEMNVSTLELGDSALYLCASSVGTGHKNTEAFFGQGTRLTVV.

The chain links TRBV4-2 to TRBJ2-5; D gene unclear. The germline gives CDR1 LGHNA, CDR2 YNFKEQ. This CDR3 spans 12 amino acids. Trimming stripped 2 bases from V and 5 bases from J, with 6 bases between. The CDR3 protein is CASSQRDETQYF. CDR3 bases: TGTGCCAGCAGCCAACGAGACGAGACCCAGTACTTC.

The chain links TRBV18 to TRBJ1-6; D perhaps matches TRBD1 (5 bases). Trimming stripped 2 bases from V and 8 bases from J, with 10 bases between. Germline V gene lookup returns CDR1 KGHSH and CDR2 LQKENI. The CDR3 loop spans 14 amino acids. The CDR3 DNA reads as TGTGCCAGCTCACCAATCGGGACCGATTCACCCCTCCACTTT. Protein product: CASSPIGTDSPLHF. Drawing the rest from reference TRBV18 and TRBJ1-6, the complete variable domain is NAGVMQNPRHLVRRRGQEARLRCSPMKGHSHVYWYRQLPEEGLKFMVYLQKENIIDESGMPKERFSAEFPKEGPSILRIQQVVRGDSAAYFCASSPIGTDSPLHFGNGTRLTVT.

The genes are TRBV5-4 and TRBJ1-2, with D hard to call. CDR1 is SGHNT, CDR2 YYREEE, per germline (reference sequence). The CDR3 has 13 amino acids. V lost 3 bases, J lost 8 bases, and 14 bases lay in between. Written as DNA, the CDR3 is TGTGCCAGCAGCTACCGTGTGGGTGACGGCTACACCTTC. It encodes CASSYRVGDGYTF. Full variable domain (remainder filled in from reference TRBV5-4 and TRBJ1-2): ETGVTQSPTHLIKTRGQQVTLRCSSQSGHNTVSWYQQALGQGPQFIFQYYREEENGRGNFPPRFSGLQFPNYSSELNVNALELDDSALYLCASSYRVGDGYTFGSGTRLTVV.

V and J are TRBV9 and TRBJ1-3, with 12 bases aligning to TRBD1. The CDR3 covers 16 residues. CDR1 is SGDLS, CDR2 YYNGEE, per germline. V shed 4 bases and J 4 bases; nucleotides not matched to a gene: 6. CDR3 in amino acids: CASSKGQGAWGNTIYF. The CDR3 DNA reads as TGTGCCAGCAGCAAGGGACAGGGGGCTTGGGGAAACACCATATATTTT.

V usage is TRBV9 and J usage is TRBJ2-3; the D gene is possibly TRBD2 (7 bases). This CDR3 region has 17 residues. V was clipped by 0 bases and J by 2 bases, with 16 bases between them. In germline, CDR1 is SGDLS, CDR2 YYNGEE. This CDR3 reads CASSVVPGAGATDTQYF. The DNA for the CDR3 is TGTGCCAGCAGCGTAGTACCAGGGGCGGGGGCCACAGATACGCAGTATTTT.

V usage is TRBV5-8 and J usage is TRBJ1-1; D is ambiguous. CDR1 is SGHTS and CDR2 is YDEGEE in the germline V gene. V was pared by 2 bases and J by 4 bases, with 15 bases between. This CDR3 has 15 amino acids. CDR3 protein: CASSLGSALSTEAFF. DNA of the CDR3: TGTGCCAGCAGCTTAGGTTCCGCCCTTAGCACTGAAGCTTTCTTT. Complete variable domain (other parts from reference TRBV5-8 and TRBJ1-1): EAGVTQSPTHLIKTRGQQATLRCSPISGHTSVYWYQQALGLGLQFLLWYDEGEERNRGNFPPRFSGRQFPNYSSELNVNALELEDSALYLCASSLGSALSTEAFFGQGTRLTVV.

The chain couples TRBV19 to TRBJ1-6, with a tentative D call TRBD1 (6 bases). CDR3 length: 15 amino acids. The V gene's germline CDR1 is LNHDA and CDR2 SQIVND (reference sequence). Trimming left V 2 bases short and J 4 bases short, with 9 bases between. Here the CDR3 reads CASSISGAYNSPLHF. The CDR3 nucleotides are TGTGCCAGTAGTATATCAGGGGCGTATAATTCACCCCTCCACTTT.

The chain is built from TRBV15 and TRBJ1-1; D unresolved. Germline-derived CDR1 and CDR2 are LNHNV and YYDKDF (reference sequence). V lost 2 bases to trimming and J lost 2 bases, with 12 bases between them. CDR3 size: 15 residues. CDR3: CATSRSPEGNTEAFF. The CDR3, as DNA: TGTGCCACCAGCAGATCGCCGGAAGGAAACACTGAAGCTTTCTTT. The full variable domain, in which reference TRBV15 and TRBJ1-1 provide the parts outside the CDR3, is DAMVIQNPRYQVTQFGKPVTLSCSQTLNHNVMYWYQQKSSQAPKLLFHYYDKDFNNEADTPDNFQSRRPNTSFCFLDIRSPGLGDTAMYLCATSRSPEGNTEAFFGQGTRLTVV.

Here the CDR3 reads CSVPSGVGGYTF. The CDR3 region has the DNA TGCAGCGTCCCCTCGGGGGTTGGAGGCTACACCTTC. The chain is built from TRBV29-1 and TRBJ1-2; D perhaps matches TRBD1 (5 bases). The CDR3 contains 12 residues. Germline lookup yields CDR1 SQVTM and CDR2 ANQGSEA. V lost 6 bases, J lost 8 bases, and 16 bases lay in between.

The sample holds a few counts of this clone. This chain joins TRBV2 and TRBJ1-6; tentatively, D is TRBD1 (6 bases). Germline CDR1 SNHLY, CDR2 FYNNEI. The CDR3 covers 15 residues. Trimming removed 6 bases from V and 7 bases from J, with 16 bases in between. As DNA, the CDR3 is TGTGCCAGCAGCCCGAGGGGGGGGTACAATTCACCCCTCCACTTT. Protein: CASSPRGGYNSPLHF.

Notes on this clone: Germline is not matched at one junction end, which may reflect a read error. The chain uses TRBV7-7 and TRBJ2-3, with D possibly called TRBD1 or TRBD2 (6 bases each). This CDR3 comprises 14 residues. Per the germline V gene, CDR1 is SSHAT and CDR2 is FNYEAQ (reference sequence). CDR3 nucleotides: TGTGCTAGCAGCTTAGGGGGGACAACAGATACGCAGTATTTT. Amino acid sequence: CASSLGGTTDTQYF.

This CDR3 reads CASSILTNEQYF. In DNA, the CDR3 is TGTGCCAGCTCAATCCTTACGAACGAGCAGTACTTC. V gene TRBV18 combines with J gene TRBJ2-7; D is undetermined. Deletions cut 5 bases from V and 5 bases from J, with 10 bases between. The CDR3 has 12 residues. Germline CDR1 and CDR2: KGHSH and LQKENI.

V is TRBV2 and J is TRBJ2-3; 10 nucleotides align to TRBD1. After removal of 6 bases from V and 4 bases from J, the junction contained 4 bases not matched to a gene. CDR3 length: 14 amino acids. Germline-derived CDR1 and CDR2 are SNHLY and FYNNEI. This CDR3 is CASSRDRGADTQYF. In DNA form, the CDR3 reads TGTGCCAGCAGCCGGGACAGGGGTGCAGATACGCAGTATTTT.

CDR3 sequence: CASSQDEGQFF. The DNA of the CDR3 is TGTGCCAGCAGCCAAGACGAAGGGCAGTTCTTC. The genes are TRBV3-1 (or the pseudogene TRBV3-2) and TRBJ2-1; D call uncertain. Trimming took 0 bases from V and 12 from J, leaving 6 bases between them. CDR1 is LGHDT, CDR2 YNNKEL, per germline (reference sequence). CDR3 size: 11 residues.

The CDR3: CSVGSYNEQFF. The CDR3 bases are TGCAGCGTTGGGTCTTACAATGAGCAGTTCTTC. This chain joins TRBV29-1 and TRBJ2-1; no clear D. This CDR3 region has 11 residues. Looked up from germline, CDR1 is SQVTM and CDR2 is ANQGSEA. Trimming cost V 4 bases and J 4 bases, with 5 bases left between them.

The genes are TRBV7-2 and TRBJ1-2; 9 bases are a match to TRBD1. Trimming took 8 bases from V and 5 from J; bases not matched to a gene: 12. CDR1 and CDR2 (germline): SGHTA, FQGNSA. The CDR3 is 15 residues long. The CDR3: CASGGGQGPGYGYTF. The CDR3 region has the DNA TGTGCCAGCGGGGGTGGACAGGGGCCCGGATATGGCTACACCTTC.

The V gene is TRBV7-3, the J gene TRBJ2-5, with 14 positions matching TRBD2. The CDR3 consists of 15 residues. Trimming took 5 bases from V and 4 from J; bases not matched to a gene: 3. CDR1 is SGHTA and CDR2 is FQGTGA in the germline V gene. The CDR3 nucleotides are TGTGCCAGCAGCCGACTAGCGGGAGGGCCAGAGACCCAGTACTTC. Residues: CASSRLAGGPETQYF.

The chain uses TRBV24-1 and TRBJ2-7, with TRBD2 as a possible D gene (5 bases). This CDR3 is built from 14 residues. Trimming took 4 bases from V and 2 from J, leaving 11 bases between them. Germline V CDR1 and CDR2: KGHDR, SFDVKD. The CDR3 coding sequence is TGTGCCACCAGTGAAGGCGGGTCAGCCTACGAGCAGTACTTC. Protein product: CATSEGGSAYEQYF.

There are a few counts of this clone. This rearrangement joins TRBV2 to TRBJ2-1; TRBD1 might be the D (5 bases). Trimming stripped 5 bases from V and 10 bases from J, with 9 bases between. Per germline, CDR1 SNHLY and CDR2 FYNNEI. The CDR3 length is 11 residues. The CDR3 DNA is TGTGCCAGCAGTCCAGGGTGGGAGCAGTTCTTC. Its protein is CASSPGWEQFF.

The chain combines TRBV7-6 with TRBJ2-7, with 12 bases aligning to TRBD2. With 3 bases clipped from V and 2 bases from J, the junction kept 8 bases outside the gene matches. The germline gives CDR1 SGHVS, CDR2 FNYEAQ. The CDR3 consists of 17 residues. CDR3 protein: CASSLARTSGDTYEQYF. The CDR3 DNA reads as TGTGCCAGCAGCTTGGCTAGGACTAGCGGGGATACCTACGAGCAGTACTTC.

The CDR3 nucleotides are TGTGCCAGCAGTTTAGCGGGCAGCGACAAAAACATTCAGTACTTC. This encodes CASSLAGSDKNIQYF. The V call is TRBV28, the J call TRBJ2-4; D possibly corresponds to TRBD2 (5 bases). The CDR3 covers 15 residues. Deletions cut 2 bases from V and 3 bases from J, with 11 bases between. From germline, CDR1 is MDHEN and CDR2 SYDVKM.